What follows is one TCR beta chain and its context. What it recognizes is unknown. Here immunoSEQ multiplex PCR was the method, and the copy in TCRdb shows in-frame clones only, minus some. This sample has 2.5 million or so clones, with approximately 94% found just once. This entry comes from a study of shared clonotypes between healthy human individuals. Study results and limitations: A handful of donors had around 5% of their naive CD4 clonotypes in common. Represented diversity (both genetic and exposure-history) was limited by the small number of donors. Exclusively blood specimens were collected; tissue repertoires likely differ.

V lost 2 bases and J lost 5; bases outside the gene matches: 16. This CDR3 comprises 18 residues. Germline-derived CDR1 and CDR2 are SGHVS and FQNEAQ. The TCR sequence derives from a man between 18 and 29 years old in good health. The specimen sequenced was naive CD4+ T cells sorted from blood. The subset here: CD45RA+ positively selected. J is TRBJ2-5 and V is TRBV7-8, with 8 bases matching TRBD1. CDR3 residues: CASSLQGAGLLRAETQYF. CDR3 DNA sequence: TGTGCCAGCAGCTTACAGGGGGCCGGCTTACTAAGAGCGGAGACCCAGTACTTC.